A single TCR beta chain is shown here with its context. Its antigen is as yet unknown. It was with 60 Vbeta and 13 Jbeta primers that the PCR ran. Data came from immunoSEQ multiplex PCR; TCRdb stores just in-frame clones and leaves some out. The sample carries about 140,000 clones, roughly 80% recorded once. These data belong to a study of cytomegalovirus exposure and HLA in healthy donors. Overall study findings and caveats: Prior analysis indicated that the majority of TCR beta V segments exhibited productivity approximately 87% or approximately 30% of the time. Several of the most significant clusters appeared linked to common viral pathogens, based on a later analysis.

The specimen sequenced was PBMCs. The TCR was taken from a male donor in good health and CMV-seronegative.

CDR3: CASSLGRGRTQYF. CDR3 bases: TGTGCCAGCAGCTTAGGGCGGGGCAGGACCCAGTACTTC. The chain employs TRBV7-8 and TRBJ2-5, with D tentatively TRBD2 (6 bases). Trimming removed 1 base at V and 7 bases at J, with 10 bases between. CDR1 and CDR2 (germline): SGHVS, FQNEAQ. This CDR3 contains 13 residues.